This T cell receptor (beta chain) was retrieved from a study of blood T cell repertoires in COVID-19. About the research overall: Collection of acute and convalescent COVID-19 samples took place in the United States, Italy and Spain.

Patients of the Seattle cohort, enrolled during active infection, were followed longitudinally. Here immunoSEQ multiplex PCR was the method, and the copy in TCRdb shows in-frame clones only, minus some. The sample consists of fewer than 140,000 clones, approximately 80% of them appearing once. This sequence originates from an older man with COVID-19, enrolled during active disease. The material sequenced was peripheral blood.

The CDR3 DNA sequence: TGTGCCACCAGCGAGGGACTAGCGCGCACAGATACGCAGTATTTT. Amino acid sequence: CATSEGLARTDTQYF. The V call is TRBV15, the J call TRBJ2-3, with 10 bases identical to TRBD2. CDR3 length equals 15 residues. Unmatched junction bases numbered 3, after V lost 5 bases and J lost 1 base. Germline V lookup: CDR1 LNHNV, CDR2 YYDKDF (reference sequence).